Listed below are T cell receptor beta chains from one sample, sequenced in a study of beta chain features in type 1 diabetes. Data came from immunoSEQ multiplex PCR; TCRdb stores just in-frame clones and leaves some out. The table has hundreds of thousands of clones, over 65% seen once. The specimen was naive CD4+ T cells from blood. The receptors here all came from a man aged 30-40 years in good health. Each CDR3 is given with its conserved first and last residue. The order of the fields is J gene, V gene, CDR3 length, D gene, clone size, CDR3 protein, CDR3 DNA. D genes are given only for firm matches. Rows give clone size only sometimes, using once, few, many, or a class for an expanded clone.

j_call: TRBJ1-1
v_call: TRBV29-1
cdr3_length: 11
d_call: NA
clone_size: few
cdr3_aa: CSGAGNTEAFF
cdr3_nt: TGCAGCGGTGCAGGTAACACTGAAGCTTTCTTT

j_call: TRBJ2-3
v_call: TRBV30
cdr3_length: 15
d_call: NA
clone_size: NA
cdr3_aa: CAWSVRRESTDTQYF
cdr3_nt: TGTGCCTGGAGTGTAAGAAGGGAGAGCACAGATACGCAGTATTTT

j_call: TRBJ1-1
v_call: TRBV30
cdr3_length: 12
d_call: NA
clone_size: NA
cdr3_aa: CAWNGRAAEAFF
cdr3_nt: TGTGCCTGGAATGGAAGGGCCGCTGAAGCTTTCTTT

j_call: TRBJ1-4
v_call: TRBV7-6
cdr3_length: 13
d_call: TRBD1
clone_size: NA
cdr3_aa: CASTADRGGKLFF
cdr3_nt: TGTGCCAGCACCGCAGACAGGGGCGGAAAACTGTTTTTT

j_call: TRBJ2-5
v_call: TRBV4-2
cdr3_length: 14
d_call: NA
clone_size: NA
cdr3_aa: CASSQDGQQETQYF
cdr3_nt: TGTGCCAGCAGCCAAGACGGCCAGCAAGAGACCCAGTACTTC

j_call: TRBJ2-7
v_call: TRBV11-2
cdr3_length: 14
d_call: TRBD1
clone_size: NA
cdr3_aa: CASSLPSGGWEQYF
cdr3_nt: TGTGCCAGCAGCTTGCCTTCAGGGGGCTGGGAGCAGTACTTC

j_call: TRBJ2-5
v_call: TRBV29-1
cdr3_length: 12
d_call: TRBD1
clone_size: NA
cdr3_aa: CSYRTGGETQYF
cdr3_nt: TGCAGCTATCGGACAGGGGGGGAGACCCAGTACTTC

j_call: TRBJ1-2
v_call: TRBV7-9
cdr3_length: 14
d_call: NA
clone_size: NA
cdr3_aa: CASSFAISGDGYTF
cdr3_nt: TGTGCCAGCAGCTTCGCCATCTCGGGGGATGGCTACACCTTC

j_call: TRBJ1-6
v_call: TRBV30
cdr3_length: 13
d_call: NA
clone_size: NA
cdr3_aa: CAWSVRQPPPLHF
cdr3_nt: TGTGCCTGGAGTGTAAGGCAGCCCCCACCCCTCCACTTT

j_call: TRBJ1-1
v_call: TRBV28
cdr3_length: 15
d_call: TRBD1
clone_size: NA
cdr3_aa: CASGEGDRGATEAFF
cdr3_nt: TGTGCCAGCGGGGAAGGGGACAGGGGTGCCACTGAAGCTTTCTTT

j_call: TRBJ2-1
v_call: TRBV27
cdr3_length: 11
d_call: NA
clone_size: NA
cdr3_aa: CASGLDGEQFF
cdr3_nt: TGTGCCAGCGGCCTTGATGGCGAGCAGTTCTTC

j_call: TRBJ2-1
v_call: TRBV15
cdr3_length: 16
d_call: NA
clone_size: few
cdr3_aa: CATSRDSSVGNDEQFF
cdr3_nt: TGTGCCACCAGCAGAGATAGTAGTGTTGGGAACGATGAGCAGTTCTTC

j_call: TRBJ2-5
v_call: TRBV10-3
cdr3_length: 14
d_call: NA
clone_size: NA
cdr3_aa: CAISAWGDQETQYF
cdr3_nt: TGTGCCATCAGTGCGTGGGGGGACCAAGAGACCCAGTACTTC

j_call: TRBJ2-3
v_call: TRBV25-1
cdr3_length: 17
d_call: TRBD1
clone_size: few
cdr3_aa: CASSESSAQGRTDTQYF
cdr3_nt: TGTGCCAGCAGTGAATCTTCCGCACAGGGGCGAACAGATACGCAGTATTTT

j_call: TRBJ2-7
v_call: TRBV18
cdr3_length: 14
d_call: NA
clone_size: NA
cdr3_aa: CASSPLDSLDEQYF
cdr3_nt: TGTGCCAGCTCACCACTGGACTCCCTAGATGAGCAGTACTTC

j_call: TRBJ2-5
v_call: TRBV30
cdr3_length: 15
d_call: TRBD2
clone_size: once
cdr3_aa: CAWKYGLAERETQYF
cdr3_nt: TGTGCCTGGAAATATGGACTAGCGGAAAGGGAGACCCAGTACTTC

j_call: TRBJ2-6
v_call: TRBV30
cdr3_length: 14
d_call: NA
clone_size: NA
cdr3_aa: CAWRAFGGANVLTF
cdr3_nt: TGTGCCTGGAGAGCGTTTGGTGGGGCCAACGTCCTGACTTTC

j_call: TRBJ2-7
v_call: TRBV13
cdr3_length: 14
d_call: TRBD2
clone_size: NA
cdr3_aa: CASSLRAGKYEQYF
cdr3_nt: TGTGCCAGCAGCTTAAGAGCGGGGAAGTACGAGCAGTACTTC

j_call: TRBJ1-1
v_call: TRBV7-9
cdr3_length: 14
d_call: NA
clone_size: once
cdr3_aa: CASSLSAGHPEAFF
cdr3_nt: TGTGCCAGCAGCCTCTCAGCAGGCCACCCTGAAGCTTTCTTT

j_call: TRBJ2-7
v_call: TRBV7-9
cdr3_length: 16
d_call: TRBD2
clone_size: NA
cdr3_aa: CASSLARGRAFHEQYF
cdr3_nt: TGTGCCAGCAGCTTAGCGCGCGGGAGGGCCTTCCACGAGCAGTACTTC

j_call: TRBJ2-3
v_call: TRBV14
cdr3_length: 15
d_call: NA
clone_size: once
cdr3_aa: CASSQDQGVTDTQYF
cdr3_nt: TGTGCCAGCAGCCAAGACCAAGGGGTCACAGATACGCAGTATTTT

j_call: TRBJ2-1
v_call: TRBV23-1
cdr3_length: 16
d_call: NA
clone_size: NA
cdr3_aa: CASSQFCRGTYNEQFF
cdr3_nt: TGCGCCAGCAGTCAATTTTGTCGCGGGACCTACAATGAGCAGTTCTTC

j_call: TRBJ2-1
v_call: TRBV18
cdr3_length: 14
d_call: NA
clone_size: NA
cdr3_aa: CASSPVASYNEQFF
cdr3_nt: TGTGCCAGCTCACCAGTAGCATCATACAATGAGCAGTTCTTC

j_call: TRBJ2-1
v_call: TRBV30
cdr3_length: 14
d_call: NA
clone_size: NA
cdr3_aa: CAWRRGRNYNEQFF
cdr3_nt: TGTGCCTGGAGACGAGGGAGGAATTACAATGAGCAGTTCTTC

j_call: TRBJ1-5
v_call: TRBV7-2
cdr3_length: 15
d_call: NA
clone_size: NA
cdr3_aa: CASSLSAGPDQPQHF
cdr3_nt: TGTGCCAGCAGCTTATCGGCAGGGCCTGATCAGCCCCAGCATTTT

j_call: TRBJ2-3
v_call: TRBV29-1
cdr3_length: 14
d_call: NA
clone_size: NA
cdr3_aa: CSETEVHSTDTQYF
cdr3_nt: TGCAGCGAAACAGAGGTTCATAGCACAGATACGCAGTATTTT

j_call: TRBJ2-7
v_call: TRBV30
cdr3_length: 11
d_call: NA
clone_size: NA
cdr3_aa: CAWRLTYEQYF
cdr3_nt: TGTGCCTGGAGATTGACCTACGAGCAGTACTTC

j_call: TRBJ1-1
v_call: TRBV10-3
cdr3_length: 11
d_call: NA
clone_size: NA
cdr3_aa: CAATRGTEAFF
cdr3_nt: TGTGCCGCCACCCGGGGCACTGAAGCTTTCTTT

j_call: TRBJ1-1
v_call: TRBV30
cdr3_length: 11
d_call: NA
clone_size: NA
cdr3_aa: CAWSADSPAFF
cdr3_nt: TGTGCCTGGAGTGCGGACAGCCCGGCTTTCTTT

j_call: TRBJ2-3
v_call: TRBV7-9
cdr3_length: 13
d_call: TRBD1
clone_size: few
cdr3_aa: CATLDRGQDTQYF
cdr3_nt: TGTGCCACCCTGGACAGGGGGCAAGATACGCAGTATTTT

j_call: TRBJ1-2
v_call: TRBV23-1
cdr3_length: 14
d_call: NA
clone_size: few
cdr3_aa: CASSPRFPGWGYTF
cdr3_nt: TGCGCCAGCAGTCCACGATTCCCGGGTTGGGGCTACACCTTC

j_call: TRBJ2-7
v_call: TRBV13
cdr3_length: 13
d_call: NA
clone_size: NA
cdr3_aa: CASSLRPGDEQYF
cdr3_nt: TGTGCCAGCAGCTTACGCCCCGGGGACGAGCAGTACTTC

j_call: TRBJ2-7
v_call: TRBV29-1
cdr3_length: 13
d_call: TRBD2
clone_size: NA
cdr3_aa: CSVVLAGIHEQYF
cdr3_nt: TGCAGCGTTGTTCTAGCGGGAATCCACGAGCAGTACTTC

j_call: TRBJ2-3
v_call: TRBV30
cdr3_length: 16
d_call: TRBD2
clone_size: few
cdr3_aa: CAWSLGLAGATDTQYF
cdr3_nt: TGTGCCTGGAGTCTAGGGCTAGCGGGGGCCACAGATACGCAGTATTTT

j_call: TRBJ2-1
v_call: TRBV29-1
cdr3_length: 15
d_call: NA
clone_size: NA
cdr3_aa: CSVAITGLALNEQFF
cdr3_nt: TGCAGCGTTGCAATTACAGGGTTGGCGCTCAATGAGCAGTTCTTC

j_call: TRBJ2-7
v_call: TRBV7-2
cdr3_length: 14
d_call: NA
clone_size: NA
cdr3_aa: CASSLAGGSYEQYF
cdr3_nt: TGTGCCAGCAGCTTAGCGGGGGGATCCTACGAGCAGTACTTC

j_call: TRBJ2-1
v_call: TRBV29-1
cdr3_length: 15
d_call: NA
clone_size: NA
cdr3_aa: CSVGGRLSLYNEQFF
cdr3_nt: TGCAGCGTCGGAGGACGGCTCTCTCTCTACAATGAGCAGTTCTTC

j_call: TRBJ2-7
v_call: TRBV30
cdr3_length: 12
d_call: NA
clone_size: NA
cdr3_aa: CAWRTRRLEQYF
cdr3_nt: TGTGCCTGGAGGACCCGGCGCCTGGAGCAGTACTTC

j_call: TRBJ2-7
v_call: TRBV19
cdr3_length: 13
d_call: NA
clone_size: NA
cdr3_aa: CASSSVKGYEQYF
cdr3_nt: TGTGCCAGTAGTTCGGTCAAGGGCTACGAGCAGTACTTC

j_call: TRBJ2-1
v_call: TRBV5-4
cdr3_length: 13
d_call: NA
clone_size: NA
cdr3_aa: CASSSDGLGEQFF
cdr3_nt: TGTGCCAGCAGCTCGGACGGACTCGGGGAGCAGTTCTTC